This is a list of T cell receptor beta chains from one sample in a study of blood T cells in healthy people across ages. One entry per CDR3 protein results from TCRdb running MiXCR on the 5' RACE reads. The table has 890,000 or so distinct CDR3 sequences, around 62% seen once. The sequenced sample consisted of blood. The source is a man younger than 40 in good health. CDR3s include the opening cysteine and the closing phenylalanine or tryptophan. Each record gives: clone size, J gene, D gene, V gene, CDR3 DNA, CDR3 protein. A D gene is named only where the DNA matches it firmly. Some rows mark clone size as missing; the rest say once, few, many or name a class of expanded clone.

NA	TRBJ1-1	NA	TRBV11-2	TGTGCCAGCAGCCACCGGGGCCATGGGGGAACTGAAGCTTTCTTT	CASSHRGHGGTEAFF
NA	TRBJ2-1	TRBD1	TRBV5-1	TGCGCCAGCAGCTCTCTTCGACCGGGACAGGGGGTGAATGAGCAGTTCTTC	CASSSLRPGQGVNEQFF
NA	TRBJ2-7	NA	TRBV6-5	TGTGCCAGCAGTTACTCCTTTGGGGCCTACGAGCAGTACTTC	CASSYSFGAYEQYF
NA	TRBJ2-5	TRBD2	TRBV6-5	TGTGCCAGCAGACTGGGACTAGCGGGGGGATCAGAGACCCAGTACTTC	CASRLGLAGGSETQYF
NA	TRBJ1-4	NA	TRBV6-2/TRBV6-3	TGTGCCAGCAGAGGGTATGCAACTAATGAAAAACTGTTTTTT	CASRGYATNEKLFF
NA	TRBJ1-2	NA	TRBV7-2	TGTGCCAGCAGGGAAGTCTATGGCTACACCTTC	CASREVYGYTF
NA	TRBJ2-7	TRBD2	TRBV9	TGTGCCAGCAGCGTAGCTGAGCGGGGTCCCTTCGAGCAGTACTTC	CASSVAERGPFEQYF
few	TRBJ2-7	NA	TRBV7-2	TGTGCCAGCAGCTACAACCAGGGCCCCACCTACGAGCAGTACTTC	CASSYNQGPTYEQYF
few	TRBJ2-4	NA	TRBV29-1	TGCAGCGCTGAGGGAGCCAAAAACATTCAGTACTTC	CSAEGAKNIQYF
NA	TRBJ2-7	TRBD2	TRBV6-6	TGTGCCAGCAGAAAACTAGCGGCCTCCTACGAGCAGTACTTC	CASRKLAASYEQYF
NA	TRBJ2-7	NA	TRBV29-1	TGCAGCGTTGTGGGGCAGGGGGGCTACGAGCAGTACTTC	CSVVGQGGYEQYF
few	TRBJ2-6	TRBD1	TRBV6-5	TGTGCCAGCCTCCAAACAGGGGGAGACGTCCTGACTTTC	CASLQTGGDVLTF
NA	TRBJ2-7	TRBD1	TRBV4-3	TGCGCCAGCAGCCAAGCGACAGGGACGACCTACGAGCAGTACTTC	CASSQATGTTYEQYF
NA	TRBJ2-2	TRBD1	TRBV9	TGTGCCAGCAGCGTAGATCCAGGGGGCAACACCGGGGAGCTGTTTTTT	CASSVDPGGNTGELFF
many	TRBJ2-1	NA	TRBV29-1	TGCAGCGTGACAGGGTTGGCGGGGGCCTCCTACAATGAGCAGTTCTTC	CSVTGLAGASYNEQFF
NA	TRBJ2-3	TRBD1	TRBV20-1	TGCAGGGCTGACAGGGGTAGGGAGTATTTT	CRADRGREYF
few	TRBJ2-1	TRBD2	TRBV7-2	TGTGCCAGCAGCCCTGGGACGGGAGGGTACAATGAGCGGTTCTTC	CASSPGTGGYNERFF
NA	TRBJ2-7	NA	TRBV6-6	TGTGCCAGCAGTTACTCCAGAACCTACGAGCAGTACTTC	CASSYSRTYEQYF
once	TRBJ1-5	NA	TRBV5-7	TGTGCCAGCAGCTTGTTGACAGGTAGCAATCAGCCCCAGCATTTT	CASSLLTGSNQPQHF
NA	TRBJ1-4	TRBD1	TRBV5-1	TGCGCCAGCAGCTTCGACGGGACAGGGGAAGAAAAACTGTTTTTT	CASSFDGTGEEKLFF
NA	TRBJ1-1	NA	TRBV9	TGTGCCAGCAGCGTAGATTCGAACACTGAAGCTTTCTTT	CASSVDSNTEAFF
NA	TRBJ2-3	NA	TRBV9	TGTGCCAGCAGCCCCTCTGGGGGCGTCTCAGATACGCAGTATTTT	CASSPSGGVSDTQYF
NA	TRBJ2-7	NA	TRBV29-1	TGCAGCGTGACCGAAACCTACGAGCAGTACTTC	CSVTETYEQYF
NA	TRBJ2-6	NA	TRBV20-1	TGCAGTGCTAGACAGGGGTCTGGGGCCAACGTCCTGACTTTC	CSARQGSGANVLTF
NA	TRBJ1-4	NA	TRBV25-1	TGTGCCAGCATGGACAACGTCGCAACTAATGAAAAACTGTTTTTT	CASMDNVATNEKLFF
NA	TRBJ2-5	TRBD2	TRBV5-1	TGCGCCAGCAGCTTCTCTACTACGAGCGGGGCGATCCAAGAGACCCAGTACTTC	CASSFSTTSGAIQETQYF
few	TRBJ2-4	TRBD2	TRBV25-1	TGTGCCAGCAGTGAATACGGGGGGGCGTCAGAAGAGCAGTACTTC	CASSEYGGASEEQYF
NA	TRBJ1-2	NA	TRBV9	TGCGCCAGCAGCGAAGAGCGGGGTTGGGGGCACTATGGCTACACCTTC	CASSEERGWGHYGYTF
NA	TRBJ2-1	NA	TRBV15	TGTGCCACCAGCAGAGAAGCTACAGGCAATGAGCAGTTCTTC	CATSREATGNEQFF
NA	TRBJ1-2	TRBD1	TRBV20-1	TGCAGTGCTCCCTCTAATCCGGGACAGGGTCACTATGGCTACACCTTC	CSAPSNPGQGHYGYTF
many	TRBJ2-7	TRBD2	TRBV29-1	TGCAGCGCCGGACTAGCCGGCTACGAGCAGTACTTC	CSAGLAGYEQYF
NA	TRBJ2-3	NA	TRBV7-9	TGTGCCAGCCGAGGCTATAATACAGATACGCAGTATTTT	CASRGYNTDTQYF